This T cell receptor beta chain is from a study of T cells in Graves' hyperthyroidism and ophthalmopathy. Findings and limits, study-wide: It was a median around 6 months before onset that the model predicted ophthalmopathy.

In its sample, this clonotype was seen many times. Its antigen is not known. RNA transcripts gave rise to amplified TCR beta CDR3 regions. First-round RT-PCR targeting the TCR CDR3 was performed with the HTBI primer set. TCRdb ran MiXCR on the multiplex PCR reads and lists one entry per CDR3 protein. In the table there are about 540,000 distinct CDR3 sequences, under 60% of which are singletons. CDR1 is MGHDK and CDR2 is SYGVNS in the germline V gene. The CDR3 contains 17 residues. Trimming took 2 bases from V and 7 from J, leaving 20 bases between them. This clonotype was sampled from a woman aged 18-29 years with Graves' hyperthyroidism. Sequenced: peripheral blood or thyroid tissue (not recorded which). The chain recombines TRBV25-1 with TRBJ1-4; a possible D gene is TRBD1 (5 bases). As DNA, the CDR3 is TGTGCCAGCAGTGAAAGTGGAGTGTTCAGGGAGGCTGAAAAACTGTTTTTT. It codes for CASSESGVFREAEKLFF. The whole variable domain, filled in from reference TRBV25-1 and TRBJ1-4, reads EADIYQTPRYLVIGTGKKITLECSQTMGHDKMYWYQQDPGMELHLIHYSYGVNSTEKGDLSSESTVSRIRTEHFPLTLESARPSHTSQYLCASSESGVFREAEKLFFGSGTQLSVL.